A selection of T cell receptor beta chains follows, all from one sample in a study of T cell responses to AZD1222 COVID-19 vaccine. Produced via immunoSEQ multiplex PCR; TCRdb's table is partial and in-frame only. In the table there are 100,000 to 120,000 clones, 94% of which are singletons. The material was peripheral blood, obtained 28 days after the second AZD1222 dose. The origin of the receptors is an adult who received the AZD1222 COVID-19 vaccine. Each CDR3 is given with its conserved first and last residue. The D gene is left open where the match is weak. For some rows the clone size is stated as once, few or many, or as a class when expanded; others skip it.

j_call cdr3_length d_call clone_size v_call cdr3_nt cdr3_aa
TRBJ1-6 13 NA NA TRBV6-5 TGTGCCAGCATTTGGCAATTGAATTCACCCCTCCACTTT CASIWQLNSPLHF
TRBJ1-2 15 TRBD1 NA TRBV5-8 TGTGCCAGCAGCTGGACAGGGTTCATTAACTATGGCTACACCTTC CASSWTGFINYGYTF
TRBJ1-4 16 TRBD1 NA TRBV3-1/TRBV3-2 TGTGCCAGCAGCCAAGATTGGGGACAGGGTAATGAAAAACTGTTTTTT CASSQDWGQGNEKLFF
TRBJ1-3 18 NA NA TRBV10-3 TGTGCCATCAGTGACTCAACGACCAGGGAATCCGGGGAATACACCATATATTTT CAISDSTTRESGEYTIYF
TRBJ2-5 13 TRBD2 NA TRBV12-3/TRBV12-4 TGTGCCAGCAGTTCTGTAGCGGGAGCTCCCCAGTACTTC CASSSVAGAPQYF
TRBJ2-7 14 NA NA TRBV5-1 TGCGCCAGCAGCTCCCTCGGCTTTAGTTGGGAGCAGTACTTC CASSSLGFSWEQYF
TRBJ1-4 16 NA NA TRBV5-6 TGTGCCAGCAGCTTGGGCCCTTACGCAACTAATGAAAAACTGTTTTTT CASSLGPYATNEKLFF
TRBJ1-4 16 NA NA TRBV29-1 TGCAGCGTACGATCGCCGGGAGATGCAACTAATGAAAAACTGTTTTTT CSVRSPGDATNEKLFF
TRBJ2-5 13 TRBD2 NA TRBV19 TGTGCCAGTGGACCTAGCGGACAAGAGACCCAGTACTTC CASGPSGQETQYF
TRBJ2-7 16 TRBD2 NA TRBV6-5 TGTGCCAGCAGTTACTCCCCGACTAGCGGGAGGAACGAGCAGTACTTC CASSYSPTSGRNEQYF
TRBJ2-3 13 NA NA TRBV12-3/TRBV12-4 TGTGCCAGCAGCCCGGGCCACACAGATACGCAGTATTTT CASSPGHTDTQYF
TRBJ2-3 12 NA NA TRBV18 TGTGCCAGCTCACCTTCCACAGATACGCAGTATTTT CASSPSTDTQYF
TRBJ1-2 13 NA once TRBV6-6 TGTGCCAGCAGTTACGGGGAGGGCTATGGCTACACCTTC CASSYGEGYGYTF
TRBJ2-6 12 NA NA TRBV28 TGTGCCGTGGAATCTGGGGCCAACGTCCTGACTTTC CAVESGANVLTF
TRBJ2-3 14 NA NA TRBV7-9 TGTGCCAGCAGCTTCCCAGGGGGGACAGATACGCAGTATTTT CASSFPGGTDTQYF